This is a list of T cell receptor beta chains from one sample in a study of T cell repertoires in cytomegalovirus infection. TCRdb redid the calling of the reads with MiXCR, one entry per CDR3 protein. The table has about 180,000 distinct CDR3 sequences, about 18% seen once. The material sequenced was CD8+ T cells from PBMCs. These receptors were obtained from a human donor in good health (CMV status not recorded). Some clones in this sample may be carry-over from other donors' samples. CDR3s include the opening cysteine and the closing phenylalanine or tryptophan. A D gene is named only where the DNA matches it firmly. Where a row states a size, it is once, few, many or the class of an expanded clone; other rows omit it.

12	TRBV12-5	.	.	TRBJ2-3	TGTGCTAGTGGAAAGGGCACAGATACGCAGTATTTT	CASGKGTDTQYF
14	TRBV6-4	.	TRBD1	TRBJ1-1	TGTGCCAGCAGCCCCTCCGGGACAGGGTCTGAAGCTTTCTTT	CASSPSGTGSEAFF
14	TRBV10-3	.	TRBD1	TRBJ2-7	TGTGCCATCAGTGAGGGACAGGCCTCCTACGAGCAGTACTTC	CAISEGQASYEQYF
23	TRBV28	.	.	TRBJ2-3	TGTGCCAGCAGTTCCCGGGACAGGGGGCAAGGGCTAGCGGGGGGCCAGAGCACAGATACGCAGTATTTT	CASSSRDRGQGLAGGQSTDTQYF
13	TRBV2	few	.	TRBJ2-7	TGTGCCAGCAGTGCAGGCAGTTCCTACGAGCAGTACTTC	CASSAGSSYEQYF
15	TRBV7-2	.	TRBD2	TRBJ2-3	TGTGCCAGCAGCTTAGGAGGGCGGGGGGCAGATACGCAGTATTTT	CASSLGGRGADTQYF
15	TRBV13	few	.	TRBJ2-7	TGTGCCAGCAGCTTGAGGAACAGCTTGAGAGACGAGCAGTACTTC	CASSLRNSLRDEQYF
13	TRBV7-6	few	.	TRBJ2-3	TGTGCCAGCAGCCCCAGGGGGGATGATACGCAGTATTTT	CASSPRGDDTQYF
14	TRBV7-2	.	.	TRBJ2-3	TGTGCCAGCAGCCCTCTCCAAGATTCAGATACGCAGTATTTT	CASSPLQDSDTQYF
13	TRBV6-2/TRBV6-3	.	TRBD1	TRBJ2-1	TGTGCCAGCAGGCCAACAGGGGGCAATGAGCAGTTCTTC	CASRPTGGNEQFF
16	TRBV12-3/TRBV12-4	few	.	TRBJ1-2	TGTGCCAGCCTCGGCCAGGGCTCCTCTAATGGCTATGGCTACACCTTC	CASLGQGSSNGYGYTF
14	TRBV6-8	few	TRBD2	TRBJ2-4	TGTGCCAGCAGTTATAGCGGGGGCGAAAACATTCAGTACTTC	CASSYSGGENIQYF
16	TRBV7-9	once	TRBD1	TRBJ1-5	TGTGCCAGCAGCTTAGCGGGGACAGGCATCAATCAGCCCCAGCATTTT	CASSLAGTGINQPQHF
11	TRBV11-2	few	.	TRBJ1-1	TGTGCCAGCAGCTTAGTCCGGGAGGCTTTCTTT	CASSLVREAFF
18	TRBV2	few	.	TRBJ2-7	TGTGCCAGCAGTTACGACCCTAAGGGACTCACGAGCTCCTACGAGCAGTACTTC	CASSYDPKGLTSSYEQYF
18	TRBV6-6	few	TRBD1	TRBJ1-4	TGTGCCAGCAGTCCACACTTCACGGACAGGGATGAGAATGAAAAACTGTTTTTT	CASSPHFTDRDENEKLFF
15	TRBV7-9	.	TRBD1	TRBJ2-1	TGTGCCAGCAGCTTGGGACAGGGCACGCACAATGAGCAGTTCTTC	CASSLGQGTHNEQFF
13	TRBV28	many	.	TRBJ2-1	TGTGCCAGCAGTTTAGGACAGTCCAATGAGCAGTTCTTC	CASSLGQSNEQFF
12	TRBV6-6	.	.	TRBJ2-7	TGTGCCAGCGCCGGACTTATCGTCGAGCAGTACTTC	CASAGLIVEQYF
16	TRBV6-2/TRBV6-3	few	TRBD2	TRBJ2-5	TGTGCCAGCAGTCCAACGGCAGCGGGGCTCCGAGAGACCCAGTACTTC	CASSPTAAGLRETQYF
11	TRBV5-6	.	.	TRBJ1-1	TGTGCCAGCAGCCGATCGGGTGAAGCTTTCTTT	CASSRSGEAFF
14	TRBV7-9	few	TRBD1	TRBJ1-1	TGTGCCAGCAGCCCACCCGCAGGGGGCACTGAAGCTTTCTTT	CASSPPAGGTEAFF
15	TRBV19	few	.	TRBJ1-5	TGTGCCACATCATCAGGGGTATTGGGGAATCAGCCCCAGCATTTT	CATSSGVLGNQPQHF
14	TRBV25-1	.	.	TRBJ1-4	TGTGCCAGCAGTGTTATGGGCGGGGCGGAAAAACTGTTTTTT	CASSVMGGAEKLFF
15	TRBV25-1	few	.	TRBJ1-6	TGTGCCAGCAGTGAATTGATCGATGGGGCTTCACCCCTCCACTTT	CASSELIDGASPLHF
15	TRBV4-3	few	.	TRBJ1-1	TGCGCCAGCAGCCAAGATACGGGCAGCAACACTGAAGCTTTCTTT	CASSQDTGSNTEAFF
14	TRBV5-1	.	.	TRBJ1-2	TGCGCCAGCAGCTTGGCCCGTCAATCAGCTGGCTACACCTTC	CASSLARQSAGYTF
14	TRBV27	.	.	TRBJ2-1	TGTGCCAGCAGTCTGGCCCCCCTCCGTGGTGAGCAGTTCTTC	CASSLAPLRGEQFF
17	TRBV7-6	.	TRBD1	TRBJ1-1	TGTGCCAGCAGCTTAGGCCCTAGAGCAGGGGGTAACACTGAAGCTTTCTTT	CASSLGPRAGGNTEAFF
16	TRBV20-1	.	.	TRBJ2-1	TGCAGTGCTGCATCACCCGGGGGGCTAGCCAACAATGAGCAGTTCTTC	CSAASPGGLANNEQFF
13	TRBV29-1	.	.	TRBJ1-1	TGCAGCGTTGAAGACGAAGGGTACACTGAAGCTTTCTTT	CSVEDEGYTEAFF
12	TRBV7-9	.	.	TRBJ1-1	TGTGCCAGCAGATACAGTAGCACTGAAGCTTTCTTT	CASRYSSTEAFF
14	TRBV28	.	.	TRBJ1-1	TGTGCCAGCAGTAGTGGCGGGGCCAACACTGAAGCTTTCTTT	CASSSGGANTEAFF
14	TRBV12-3/TRBV12-4	few	.	TRBJ1-6	TGTGCCAGCAGTTCCGGGACACCCGATTCACCCCTCCACTTT	CASSSGTPDSPLHF
15	TRBV30	.	TRBD1	TRBJ2-1	TGTGCCTGGAAAGCAGGGGACAGAGATTACAATGAGCAGTTCTTC	CAWKAGDRDYNEQFF
16	TRBV7-9	few	.	TRBJ2-5	TGTGCCAGCAGCTTAGGCAAGGAGGCAGAGCAAGAGACCCAGTACTTC	CASSLGKEAEQETQYF
16	TRBV7-8	few	.	TRBJ1-1	TGTGCCAGCAGCCCTGGGGGCAGGGTTCGTGATACTGAAGCTTTCTTT	CASSPGGRVRDTEAFF
16	TRBV6-4	.	.	TRBJ2-3	TGTGCCAGCAGTGAATTTGAGGTAGCTGGCACAGATACGCAGTATTTT	CASSEFEVAGTDTQYF
14	TRBV7-6	.	TRBD1	TRBJ1-6	TGTGCCAGCAGCTCGGGACAGGGTGAATCACCCCTCCACTTT	CASSSGQGESPLHF
13	TRBV5-6	few	.	TRBJ1-5	TGTGCCAGCAGCACTGGAAGCTATCAGCCCCAGCATTTT	CASSTGSYQPQHF
15	TRBV7-6	few	.	TRBJ1-2	TGTGCCAGCGGGCAGCCCAGTATCGCCAACTATGGCTACACCTTC	CASGQPSIANYGYTF
15	TRBV29-1	.	.	TRBJ1-2	TGCAGCGTTGACGGGCGCGAGGGGGAGAGCCATGGCTACACCTTC	CSVDGREGESHGYTF
13	TRBV30	.	.	TRBJ2-3	TGTGCCTGGAGTGTCTGGACAGCAGATACGCAGTATTTT	CAWSVWTADTQYF
16	TRBV4-3	.	.	TRBJ1-6	TGCGCCAGCAGCCAAGTTTATGGACACGTTTATTCACCCCTCCACTTT	CASSQVYGHVYSPLHF
17	TRBV7-6	few	.	TRBJ2-3	TGTGCCAGCAGCTCCTATTCCAGTGCGACTAGCACAGATACGCAGTATTTT	CASSSYSSATSTDTQYF
13	TRBV20-1	.	TRBD2	TRBJ2-1	TGCAGTGCTCGAGGGCGGGGGGGCCGTTTGGAGTTCTTC	CSARGRGGRLEFF
14	TRBV4-2	.	TRBD1	TRBJ2-1	TGTGCCAGCAGCCAAGGGGGACAGGACAATGAGCAGTTCTTC	CASSQGGQDNEQFF
12	TRBV25-1	.	.	TRBJ2-7	.	CASSEFARGTYF
17	TRBV28	.	.	TRBJ2-2	TGTGCCAGCAGTTTAGAGGAAGCCACTTTGAACACCGGGGAGCTGTTTTTT	CASSLEEATLNTGELFF